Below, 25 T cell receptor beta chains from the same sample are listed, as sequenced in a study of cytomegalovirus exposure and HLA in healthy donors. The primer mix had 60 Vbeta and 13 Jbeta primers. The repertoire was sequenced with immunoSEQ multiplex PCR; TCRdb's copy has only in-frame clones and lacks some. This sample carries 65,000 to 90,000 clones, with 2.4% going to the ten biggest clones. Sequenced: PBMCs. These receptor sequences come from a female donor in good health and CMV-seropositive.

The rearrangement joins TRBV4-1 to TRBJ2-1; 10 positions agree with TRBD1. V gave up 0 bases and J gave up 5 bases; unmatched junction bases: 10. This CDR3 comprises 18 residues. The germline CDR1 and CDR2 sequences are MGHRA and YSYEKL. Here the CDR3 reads CASSQDTETGTGDNEQFF. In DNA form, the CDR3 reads TGCGCCAGCAGCCAAGATACCGAGACCGGGACAGGGGACAATGAGCAGTTCTTC.

The CDR3 loop reads CASSPFGKDGWPEAFF. CDR3 nucleotides: TGTGCCAGCAGTCCGTTCGGGAAAGACGGGTGGCCTGAAGCTTTCTTT. V gene TRBV27 combines with J gene TRBJ1-1; D is unclear. The germline V gene encodes CDR1 MNHEY and CDR2 SMNVEV (reference sequence). The length of the CDR3 is 16 residues. V lost 5 bases, J lost 6 bases, and 22 bases lay in between.

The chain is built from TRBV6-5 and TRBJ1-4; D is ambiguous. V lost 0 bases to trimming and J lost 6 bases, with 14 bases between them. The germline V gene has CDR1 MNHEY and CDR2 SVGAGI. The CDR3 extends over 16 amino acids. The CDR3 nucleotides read TGTGCCAGCAGTTACTCGTGGGGAGGAGGTGATGAAAAACTGTTTTTT. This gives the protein CASSYSWGGGDEKLFF.

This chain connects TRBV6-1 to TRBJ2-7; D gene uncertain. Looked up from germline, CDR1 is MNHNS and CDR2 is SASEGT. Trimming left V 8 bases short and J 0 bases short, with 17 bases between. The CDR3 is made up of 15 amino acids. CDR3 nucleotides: TGTGCCAGCCTCGCTCAACCAAGGAGCTCCTACGAGCAGTACTTC. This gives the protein CASLAQPRSSYEQYF.

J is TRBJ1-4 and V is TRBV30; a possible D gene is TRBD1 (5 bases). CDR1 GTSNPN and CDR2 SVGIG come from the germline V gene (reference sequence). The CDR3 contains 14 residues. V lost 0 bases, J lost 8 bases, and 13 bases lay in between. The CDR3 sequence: CAWSVFGGREKLFF. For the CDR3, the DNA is TGTGCCTGGAGTGTATTCGGGGGAAGGGAAAAACTGTTTTTT. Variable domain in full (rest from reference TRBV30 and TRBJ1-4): SQTIHQWPATLVQPVGSPLSLECTVEGTSNPNLYWYRQAAGRGLQLLFYSVGIGQISSEVPQNLSASRPQDRQFILSSKKLLLSDSGFYLCAWSVFGGREKLFFGSGTQLSVL.

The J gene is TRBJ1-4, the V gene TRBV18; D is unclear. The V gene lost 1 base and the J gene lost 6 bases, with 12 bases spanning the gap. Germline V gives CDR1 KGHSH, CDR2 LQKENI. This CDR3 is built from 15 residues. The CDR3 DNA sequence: TGTGCCAGCTCACCACACGGGTTGGTGGATGAAAAACTGTTTTTT. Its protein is CASSPHGLVDEKLFF.

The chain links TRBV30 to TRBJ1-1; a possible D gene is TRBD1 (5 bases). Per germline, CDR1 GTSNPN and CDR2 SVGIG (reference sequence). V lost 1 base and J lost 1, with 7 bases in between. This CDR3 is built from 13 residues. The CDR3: CAWSAGQNTEAFF. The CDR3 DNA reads TGTGCCTGGAGTGCTGGACAGAACACTGAAGCTTTCTTT.

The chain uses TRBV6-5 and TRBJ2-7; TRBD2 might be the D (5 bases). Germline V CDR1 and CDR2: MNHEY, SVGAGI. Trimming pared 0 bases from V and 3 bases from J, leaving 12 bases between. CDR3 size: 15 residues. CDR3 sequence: CASSYSTGKLYEQYF. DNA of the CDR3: TGTGCCAGCAGTTACTCGACGGGGAAACTCTACGAGCAGTACTTC.

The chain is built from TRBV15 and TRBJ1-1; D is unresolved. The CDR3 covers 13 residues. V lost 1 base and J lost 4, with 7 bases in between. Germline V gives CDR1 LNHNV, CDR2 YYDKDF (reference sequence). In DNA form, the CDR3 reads TGTGCCACCAGCAGAGCGGACTCCACTGAAGCTTTCTTT. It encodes CATSRADSTEAFF.

The CDR3 protein is CASSFQGAADYGYTF. CDR3 coding DNA: TGTGCCAGCAGCTTCCAGGGGGCCGCGGACTATGGCTACACCTTC. The gene calls are TRBV7-2 and TRBJ1-2; 8 bases align to TRBD1. With 3 bases clipped from V and 3 bases from J, the junction kept 6 bases outside the gene matches. This CDR3 region has 15 residues. Germline V gene lookup returns CDR1 SGHTA and CDR2 FQGNSA. The full variable domain, with the rest looked up from reference TRBV7-2 and TRBJ1-2, is GAGVSQSPSNKVTEKGKDVELRCDPISGHTALYWYRQSLGQGLEFLIYFQGNSAPDKSGLPSDRFSAERTGGSVSTLTIQRTQQEDSAVYLCASSFQGAADYGYTFGSGTRLTVV.

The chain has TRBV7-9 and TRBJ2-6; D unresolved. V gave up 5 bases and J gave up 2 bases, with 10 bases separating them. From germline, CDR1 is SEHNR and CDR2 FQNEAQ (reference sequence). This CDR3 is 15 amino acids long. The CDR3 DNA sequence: TGTGCCAGCAGCGCGCTCCTACCTGGGGCCAACGTCCTGACTTTC. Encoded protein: CASSALLPGANVLTF.

In nucleotides, the CDR3 is TGTGCCTGGAGTGTAGGGGGTTTCTCTGGAAACACCATATATTTT. Amino acids: CAWSVGGFSGNTIYF. This chain joins TRBV30 and TRBJ1-3, with D maybe TRBD1 (6 bases). The CDR3 has 15 residues. The V gene's germline CDR1 is GTSNPN and CDR2 SVGIG (reference sequence). The V gene lost 0 bases and the J gene lost 0 bases, with 9 bases spanning the gap.

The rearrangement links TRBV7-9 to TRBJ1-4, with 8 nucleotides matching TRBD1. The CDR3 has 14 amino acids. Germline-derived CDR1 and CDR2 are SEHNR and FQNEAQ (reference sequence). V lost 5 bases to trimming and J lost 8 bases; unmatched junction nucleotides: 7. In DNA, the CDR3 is TGTGCCAGCAGCCGCGGACAGGGTGGCGAAAAACTGTTTTTT. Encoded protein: CASSRGQGGEKLFF.

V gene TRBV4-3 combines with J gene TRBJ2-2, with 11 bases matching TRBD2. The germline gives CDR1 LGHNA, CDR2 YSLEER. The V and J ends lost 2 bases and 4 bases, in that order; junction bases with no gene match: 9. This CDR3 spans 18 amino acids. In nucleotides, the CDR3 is TGCGCCAGCAGCCAAACGCGTCTAGCGGGGGGAGTCACCGGGGAGCTGTTTTTT. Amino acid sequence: CASSQTRLAGGVTGELFF.

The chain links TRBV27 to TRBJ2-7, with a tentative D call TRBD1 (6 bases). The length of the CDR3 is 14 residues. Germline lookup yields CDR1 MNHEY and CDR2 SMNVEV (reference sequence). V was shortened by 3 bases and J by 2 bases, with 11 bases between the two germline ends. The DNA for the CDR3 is TGTGCCAGCAGTTTGCGACAGGTAGCCTACGAGCAGTACTTC. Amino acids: CASSLRQVAYEQYF.

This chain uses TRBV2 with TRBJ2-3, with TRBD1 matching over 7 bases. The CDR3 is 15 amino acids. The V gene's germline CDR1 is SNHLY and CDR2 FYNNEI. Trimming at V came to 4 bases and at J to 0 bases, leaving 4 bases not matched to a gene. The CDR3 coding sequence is TGTGCCAGCAGTGGACAGGGCTTGAGCACAGATACGCAGTATTTT. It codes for CASSGQGLSTDTQYF.

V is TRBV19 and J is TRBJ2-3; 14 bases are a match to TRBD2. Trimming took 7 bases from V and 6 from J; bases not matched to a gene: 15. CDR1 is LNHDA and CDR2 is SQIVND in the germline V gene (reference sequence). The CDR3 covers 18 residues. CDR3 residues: CASNRGLAGGQDLDTQYF. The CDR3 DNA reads TGTGCCAGTAATCGAGGACTAGCGGGGGGCCAAGATTTGGATACGCAGTATTTT.

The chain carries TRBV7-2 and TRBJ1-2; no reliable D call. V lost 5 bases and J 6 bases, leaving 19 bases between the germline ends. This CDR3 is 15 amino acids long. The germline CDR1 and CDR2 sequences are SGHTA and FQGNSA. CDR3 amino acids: CASSQRGGGSDGYTF. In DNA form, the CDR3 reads TGTGCCAGCAGCCAGCGGGGTGGAGGGAGTGATGGCTACACCTTC.

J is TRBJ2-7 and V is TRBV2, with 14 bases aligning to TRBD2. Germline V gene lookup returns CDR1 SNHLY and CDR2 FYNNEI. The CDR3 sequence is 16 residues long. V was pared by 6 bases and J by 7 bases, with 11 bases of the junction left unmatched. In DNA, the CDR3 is TGTGCCAGCAGAGAAAAGGGGACTAGCGGGAGTTGGGAGCAGTACTTC. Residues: CASREKGTSGSWEQYF.

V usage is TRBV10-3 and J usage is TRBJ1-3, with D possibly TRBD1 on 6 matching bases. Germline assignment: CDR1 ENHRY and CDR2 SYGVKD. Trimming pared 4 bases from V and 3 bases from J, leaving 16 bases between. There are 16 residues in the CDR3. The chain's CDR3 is CAISGRDTPSGNTIYF. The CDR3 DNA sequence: TGTGCCATCAGTGGCAGGGACACTCCGAGTGGAAACACCATATATTTT.

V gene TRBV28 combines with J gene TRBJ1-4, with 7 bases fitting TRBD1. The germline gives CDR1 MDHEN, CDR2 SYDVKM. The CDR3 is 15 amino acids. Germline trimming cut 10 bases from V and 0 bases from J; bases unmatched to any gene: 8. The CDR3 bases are TGTGCCATCGCGCAAGGGGGCTCAACTAATGAAAAACTGTTTTTT. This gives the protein CAIAQGGSTNEKLFF.

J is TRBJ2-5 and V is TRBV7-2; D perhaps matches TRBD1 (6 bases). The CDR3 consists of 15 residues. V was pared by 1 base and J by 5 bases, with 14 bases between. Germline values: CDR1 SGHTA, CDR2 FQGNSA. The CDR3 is CASSLVGTGYETQYF. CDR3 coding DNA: TGTGCCAGCAGCTTAGTAGGCACAGGGTACGAGACCCAGTACTTC.

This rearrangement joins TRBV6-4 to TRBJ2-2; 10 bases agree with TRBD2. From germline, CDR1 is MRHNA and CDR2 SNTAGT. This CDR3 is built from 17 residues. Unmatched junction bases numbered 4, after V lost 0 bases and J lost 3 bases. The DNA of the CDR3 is TGTGCCAGCAGTGACTCCAGCGGGGGGGCCGACACCGGGGAGCTGTTTTTT. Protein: CASSDSSGGADTGELFF.

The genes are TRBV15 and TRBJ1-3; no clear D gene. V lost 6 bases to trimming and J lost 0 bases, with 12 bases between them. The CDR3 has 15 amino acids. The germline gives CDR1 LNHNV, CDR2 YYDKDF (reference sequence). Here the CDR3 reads CATRTETFSGNTIYF. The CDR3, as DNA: TGTGCCACCAGAACAGAAACTTTCTCTGGAAACACCATATATTTT.

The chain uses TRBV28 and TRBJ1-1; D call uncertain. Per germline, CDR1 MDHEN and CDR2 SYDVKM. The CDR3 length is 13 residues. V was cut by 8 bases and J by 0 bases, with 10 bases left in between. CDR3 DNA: TGTGCCAGCTCTCCCGTCCTGAACACTGAAGCTTTCTTT. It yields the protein CASSPVLNTEAFF.